This TCR beta chain was recorded in a study of blood T cell repertoires in COVID-19. At the level of the study: Material from acute and convalescent COVID-19 was sourced from the United States, Italy and Spain. PBMCs, B-cell-depleted T cells, or T cells were the source of the cDNA or gDNA that made up the material.

This clone was recorded once. The V gene's germline CDR1 is MNHEY and CDR2 SVGAGI. V was clipped by 6 bases and J by 1 base; unmatched bases: 3. The CDR3 runs to 15 residues. Seattle researchers signed up patients amid active infection and tracked them longitudinally. In the original processing: Amplification of reference gene primers was used by the study to estimate nucleated cell counts. Clones were read by immunoSEQ multiplex PCR, and TCRdb kept only the in-frame ones, dropping some. The DNA was the basis for D and trimming; V, J and clone size are from that table. The sample lists approximately 300,000 clones; over 80% were seen once.

The TCR comes from a woman aged 50 to 60 with COVID-19, enrolled during active disease. The chain has TRBV6-5 and TRBJ1-5, with TRBD1 identical over 10 bases. The sample consisted of peripheral blood. The CDR3 DNA reads as TGTGCCAGCAGAAGACAGGGGGCCAGCAATCAGCCCCAGCATTTT. Residues: CASRRQGASNQPQHF.